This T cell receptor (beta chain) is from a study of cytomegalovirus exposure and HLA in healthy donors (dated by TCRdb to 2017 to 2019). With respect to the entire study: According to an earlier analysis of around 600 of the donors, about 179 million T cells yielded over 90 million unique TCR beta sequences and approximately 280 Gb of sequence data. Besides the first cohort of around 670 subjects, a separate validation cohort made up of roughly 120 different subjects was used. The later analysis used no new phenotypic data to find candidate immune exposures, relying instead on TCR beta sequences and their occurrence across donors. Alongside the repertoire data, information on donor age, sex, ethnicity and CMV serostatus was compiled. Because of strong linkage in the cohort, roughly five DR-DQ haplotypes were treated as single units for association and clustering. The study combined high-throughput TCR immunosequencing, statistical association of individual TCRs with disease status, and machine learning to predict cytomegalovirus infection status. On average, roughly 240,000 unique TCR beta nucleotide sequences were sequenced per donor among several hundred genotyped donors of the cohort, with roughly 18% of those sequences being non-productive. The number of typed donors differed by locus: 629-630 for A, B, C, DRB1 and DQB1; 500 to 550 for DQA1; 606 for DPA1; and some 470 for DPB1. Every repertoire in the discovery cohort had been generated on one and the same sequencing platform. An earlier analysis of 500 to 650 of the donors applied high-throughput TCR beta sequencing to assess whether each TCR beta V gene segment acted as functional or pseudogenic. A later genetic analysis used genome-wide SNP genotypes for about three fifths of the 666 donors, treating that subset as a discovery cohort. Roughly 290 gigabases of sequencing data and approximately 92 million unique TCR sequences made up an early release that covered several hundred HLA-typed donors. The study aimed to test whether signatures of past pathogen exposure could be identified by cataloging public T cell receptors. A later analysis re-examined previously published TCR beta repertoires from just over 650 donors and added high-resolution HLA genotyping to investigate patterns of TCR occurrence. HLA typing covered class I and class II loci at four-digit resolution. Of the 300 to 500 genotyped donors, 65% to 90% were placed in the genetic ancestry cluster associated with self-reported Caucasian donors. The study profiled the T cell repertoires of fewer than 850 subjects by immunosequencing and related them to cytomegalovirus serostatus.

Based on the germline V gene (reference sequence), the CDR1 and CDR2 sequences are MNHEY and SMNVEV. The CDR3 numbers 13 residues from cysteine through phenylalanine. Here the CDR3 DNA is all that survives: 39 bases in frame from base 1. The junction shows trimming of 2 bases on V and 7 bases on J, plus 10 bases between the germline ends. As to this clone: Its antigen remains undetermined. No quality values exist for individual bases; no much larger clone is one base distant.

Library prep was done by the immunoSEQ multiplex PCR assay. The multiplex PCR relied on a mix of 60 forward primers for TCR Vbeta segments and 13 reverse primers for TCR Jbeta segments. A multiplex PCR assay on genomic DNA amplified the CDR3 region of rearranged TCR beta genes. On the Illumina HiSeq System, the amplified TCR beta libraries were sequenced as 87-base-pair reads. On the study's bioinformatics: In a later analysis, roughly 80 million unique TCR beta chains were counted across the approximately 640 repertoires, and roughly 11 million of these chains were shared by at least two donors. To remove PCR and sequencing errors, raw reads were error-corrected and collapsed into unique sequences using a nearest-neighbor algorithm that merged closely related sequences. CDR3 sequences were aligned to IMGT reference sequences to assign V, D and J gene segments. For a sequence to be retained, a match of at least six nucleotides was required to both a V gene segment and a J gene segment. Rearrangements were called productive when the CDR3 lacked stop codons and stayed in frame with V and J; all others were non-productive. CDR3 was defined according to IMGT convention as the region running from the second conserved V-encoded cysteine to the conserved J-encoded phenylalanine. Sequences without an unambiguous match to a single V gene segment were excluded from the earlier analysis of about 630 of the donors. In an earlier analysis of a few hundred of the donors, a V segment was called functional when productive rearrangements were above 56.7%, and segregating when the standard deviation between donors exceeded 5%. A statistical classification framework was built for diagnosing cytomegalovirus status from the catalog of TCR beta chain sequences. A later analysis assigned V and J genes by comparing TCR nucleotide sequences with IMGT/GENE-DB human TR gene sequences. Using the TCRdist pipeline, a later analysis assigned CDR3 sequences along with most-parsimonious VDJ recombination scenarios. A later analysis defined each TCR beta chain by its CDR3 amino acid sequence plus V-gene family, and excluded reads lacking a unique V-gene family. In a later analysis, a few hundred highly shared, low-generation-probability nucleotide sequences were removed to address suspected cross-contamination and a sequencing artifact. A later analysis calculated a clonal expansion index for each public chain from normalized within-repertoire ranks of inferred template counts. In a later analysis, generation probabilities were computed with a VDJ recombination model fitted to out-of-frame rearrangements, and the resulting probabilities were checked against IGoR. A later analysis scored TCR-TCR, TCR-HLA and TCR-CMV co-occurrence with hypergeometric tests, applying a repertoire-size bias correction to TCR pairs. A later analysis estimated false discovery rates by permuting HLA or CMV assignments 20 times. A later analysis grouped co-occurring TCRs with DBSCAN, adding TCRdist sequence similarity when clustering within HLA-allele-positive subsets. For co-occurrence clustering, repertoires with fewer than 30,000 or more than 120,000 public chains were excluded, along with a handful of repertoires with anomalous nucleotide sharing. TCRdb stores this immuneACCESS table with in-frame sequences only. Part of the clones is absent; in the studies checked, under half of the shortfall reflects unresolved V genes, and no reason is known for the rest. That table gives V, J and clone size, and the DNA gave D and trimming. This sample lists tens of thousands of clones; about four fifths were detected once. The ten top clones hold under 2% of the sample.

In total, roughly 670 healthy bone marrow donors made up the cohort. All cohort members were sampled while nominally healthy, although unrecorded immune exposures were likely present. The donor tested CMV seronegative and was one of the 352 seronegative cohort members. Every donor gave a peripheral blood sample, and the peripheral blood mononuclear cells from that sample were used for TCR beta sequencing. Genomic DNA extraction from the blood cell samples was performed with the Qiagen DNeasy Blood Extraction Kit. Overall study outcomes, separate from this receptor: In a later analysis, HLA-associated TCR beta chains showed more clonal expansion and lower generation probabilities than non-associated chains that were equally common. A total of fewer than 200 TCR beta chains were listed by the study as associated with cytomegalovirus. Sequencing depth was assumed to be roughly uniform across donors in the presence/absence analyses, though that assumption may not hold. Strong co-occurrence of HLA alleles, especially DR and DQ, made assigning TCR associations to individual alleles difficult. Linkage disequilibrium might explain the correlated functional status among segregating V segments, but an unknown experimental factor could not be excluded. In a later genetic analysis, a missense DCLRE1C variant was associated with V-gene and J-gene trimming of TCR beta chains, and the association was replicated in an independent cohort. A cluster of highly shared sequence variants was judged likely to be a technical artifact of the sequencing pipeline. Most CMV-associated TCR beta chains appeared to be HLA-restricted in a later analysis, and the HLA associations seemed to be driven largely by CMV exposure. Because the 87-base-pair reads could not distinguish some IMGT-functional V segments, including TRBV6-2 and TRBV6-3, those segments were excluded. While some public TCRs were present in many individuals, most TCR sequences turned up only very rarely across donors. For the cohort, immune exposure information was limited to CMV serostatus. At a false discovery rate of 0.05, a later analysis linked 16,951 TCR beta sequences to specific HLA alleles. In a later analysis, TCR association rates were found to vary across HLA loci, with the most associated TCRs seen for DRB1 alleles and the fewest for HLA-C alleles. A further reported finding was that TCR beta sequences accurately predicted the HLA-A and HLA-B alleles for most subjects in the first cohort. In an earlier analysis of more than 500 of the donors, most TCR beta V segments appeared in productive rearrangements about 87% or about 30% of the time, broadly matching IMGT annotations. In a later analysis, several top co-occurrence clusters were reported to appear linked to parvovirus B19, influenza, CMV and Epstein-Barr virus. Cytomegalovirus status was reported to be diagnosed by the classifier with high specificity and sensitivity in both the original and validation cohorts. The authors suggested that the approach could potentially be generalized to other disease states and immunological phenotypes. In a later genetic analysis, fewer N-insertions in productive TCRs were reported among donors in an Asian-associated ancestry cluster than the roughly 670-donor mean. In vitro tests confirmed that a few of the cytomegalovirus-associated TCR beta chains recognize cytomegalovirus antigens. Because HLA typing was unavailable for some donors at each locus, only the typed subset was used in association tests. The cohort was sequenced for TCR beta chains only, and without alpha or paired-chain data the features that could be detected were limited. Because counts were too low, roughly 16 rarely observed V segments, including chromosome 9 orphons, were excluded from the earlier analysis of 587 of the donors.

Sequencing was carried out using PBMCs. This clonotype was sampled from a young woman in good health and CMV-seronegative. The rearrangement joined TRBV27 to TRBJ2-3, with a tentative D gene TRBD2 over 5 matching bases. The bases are TGTGCCAGCAGTTTAACTAGGTTGAATACGCAGTATTTT. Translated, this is CASSLTRLNTQYF.